These 21 T cell receptor beta chains were all obtained from the same sample, sequenced in a study of CD8+CD57+ T cells in acquired aplastic anemia. Genomic DNA templated the TCR beta VDJ and CDR3 profiling. TCRdb reprocessed the reads via MiXCR and lists one record per CDR3 protein. Seen here are approximately 170,000 distinct CDR3 sequences, 40% to 55% observed once, and the top ten hold roughly 2.9%. The authors sequenced patients whose flow cytometry had shown CD8+CD57+ cell expansion. The sequenced sample was sorted CD4+, CD8+, or CD8+CD57+ T cells (not recorded which) from PBMCs. The receptors here all came from a human donor with aplastic anemia.

To note about this clonotype: This clone may be a read error of a much larger clone one base away. The chain joins TRBV4-3 to TRBJ1-4; D gene unclear. V was cut by 0 bases and J by 4 bases, with 9 bases left in between. CDR3 length: 15 amino acids. Germline V gene lookup returns CDR1 LGHNA and CDR2 YSLEER. CDR3 residues: CASSQDWVDNEKLFF. CDR3 in DNA: TGCGCCAGCAGCCAAGATTGGGTGGATAATGAAAAACTGTTTTTT.

This clonotype was picked up a small number of times. The chain employs TRBV12-5 and TRBJ2-5; D may be TRBD1 or TRBD2 (5 bases each). The CDR3 runs to 13 residues. CDR1 is LGHNT, CDR2 FRNRAP, per germline. The V end lost 3 bases, the J end lost 5 bases, and 10 bases lay between the germline ends. The CDR3 nucleotides read TGTGCTAGTGGTTTTGGGGACCGGGAGACCCAGTACTTC. It is translated as CASGFGDRETQYF.

This clonotype was found a few times. This may be a read error, as it is one base from a much larger clone. The rearrangement joins TRBV7-2 to TRBJ1-3; D unclear. This CDR3 comprises 15 residues. Germline V gives CDR1 SGHTA, CDR2 FQGNSA. The CDR3 nucleotides read TGTGCCAGCAGCTTATGGATGTCCTCTGGAAACGCCATATATTTT. Residues: CASSLWMSSGNAIYF.

This clonotype was seen a few times. The chain couples TRBV2 to TRBJ1-6, with D perhaps TRBD1 (6 bases). Germline CDR1 and CDR2: SNHLY and FYNNEI. V was shortened by 3 bases and J by 7 bases, with 13 bases between the two germline ends. CDR3 length: 15 residues. The DNA for the CDR3 is TGTGCCAGCAGTGAGTATCGGCAGGGGAATTCACCCCTCCACTTT. Its translation is CASSEYRQGNSPLHF.

The chain links TRBV29-1 to TRBJ2-7; the D call may be TRBD1 or TRBD2 (5 bases each). Germline values: CDR1 SQVTM, CDR2 ANQGSEA. CDR3 size: 13 residues. V was clipped by 3 bases and J by 3 bases, with 12 bases between them. The CDR3, as DNA: TGCAGCGTTGAGGGCGTGGGGGACTACGAGCAGTACTTC. Translation: CSVEGVGDYEQYF.

The chain links TRBV29-1 to TRBJ2-7, with 11 positions matching TRBD1. V was clipped by 3 bases and J by 0 bases; unmatched bases: 10. CDR3 length: 17 amino acids. CDR1 and CDR2 (germline): SQVTM, ANQGSEA. As DNA, the CDR3 is TGCAGCGTTGAGATGTTGGACAGGGGGCTCCCCTCCTACGAGCAGTACTTC. It specifies CSVEMLDRGLPSYEQYF.

This clonotype was counted only a few times. The chain recombines TRBV7-7 with TRBJ2-7; 7 nucleotides align to TRBD1. This CDR3 is 15 amino acids long. J gave up 0 bases and V 1 base, and 3 bases lay outside the gene matches. Looked up from germline, CDR1 is SSHAT and CDR2 is FNYEAQ (reference sequence). The chain's CDR3 is CASSLGTGASYEQYF. The CDR3 nucleotides are TGTGCCAGCAGCTTAGGGACAGGAGCCTCCTACGAGCAGTACTTC.

This clonotype turned up a few times. The chain links TRBV25-1 to TRBJ1-3, with D perhaps TRBD1 (5 bases). Trimming shortened V by 8 bases and J by 4 bases, and 12 bases separated the two germline ends. The CDR3 covers 13 residues. Germline CDR1 reads MGHDK; CDR2 reads SYGVNS. This CDR3 reads CASAKGYGNTIYF. DNA for the CDR3: TGTGCCAGCGCGAAGGGGTACGGAAACACCATATATTTT.

J is TRBJ1-1 and V is TRBV15; D is unclear. The CDR3 length is 14 residues. Between the trimmed V and J ends, which lost 1 base and 0 bases, there was a span of 6 bases. Germline CDR1 LNHNV, CDR2 YYDKDF (reference sequence). CDR3 sequence (DNA): TGTGCCACCAGCAGAGTTAGGGTGAACACTGAAGCTTTCTTT. This encodes CATSRVRVNTEAFF.

CDR3 in amino acids: CAISDLGLEENTGELFF. The CDR3 DNA reads as TGTGCCATCAGTGACCTGGGACTTGAAGAGAACACCGGGGAGCTGTTTTTT. This chain links TRBV10-3 with TRBJ2-2, with D possibly TRBD2 on 6 matching bases. Germline values: CDR1 ENHRY, CDR2 SYGVKD. The CDR3 extends over 17 amino acids. V lost 3 bases, J lost 1 base, and 15 bases lay in between.

V is TRBV5-6 and J is TRBJ1-2, with TRBD1 as a possible D gene (6 bases). CDR3 length equals 14 residues. Germline values: CDR1 SGHDT, CDR2 YYEEEE. The V gene lost 2 bases and the J gene lost 3 bases, with 11 bases spanning the gap. The chain's CDR3 is CASSFQQGHYGYTF. The CDR3 DNA follows: TGTGCCAGCAGCTTCCAACAGGGTCACTATGGCTACACCTTC. Full variable domain (remainder filled in from reference TRBV5-6 and TRBJ1-2): DAGVTQSPTHLIKTRGQQVTLRCSPKSGHDTVSWYQQALGQGPQFIFQYYEEEERQRGNFPDRFSGHQFPNYSSELNVNALLLGDSALYLCASSFQQGHYGYTFGSGTRLTVV.

The chain recombines TRBV19 with TRBJ2-1; D unresolved. In germline, CDR1 is LNHDA, CDR2 SQIVND (reference sequence). With 0 bases removed from V and 6 bases from J, the gap between germline ends came to 12 bases. The CDR3 is made up of 15 amino acids. This chain's CDR3 is CASSIDLQGTNEQFF. The CDR3 coding sequence is TGTGCCAGTAGTATAGATCTCCAAGGAACCAATGAGCAGTTCTTC.

The chain couples TRBV29-1 to TRBJ1-1; D ambiguous. The CDR3 is 15 residues long. Germline V gives CDR1 SQVTM, CDR2 ANQGSEA. V was shortened by 4 bases and J by 1 base, with 16 bases between the two germline ends. CDR3 in DNA: TGCAGCGTTGCGGGGTCACCCCGAGGGAACACTGAAGCTTTCTTT. As protein: CSVAGSPRGNTEAFF.

Ten or more counts support this clonotype. V and J are TRBV6-1 and TRBJ2-1; D is ambiguous. The germline V gene encodes CDR1 MNHNS and CDR2 SASEGT. V was cut by 5 bases and J by 8 bases, with 10 bases left in between. This CDR3 is built from 12 residues. Written as DNA, the CDR3 is TGTGCCAGCAGTCGGTTCGTATATGAGCAGTTCTTC. Protein: CASSRFVYEQFF.

The chain combines TRBV14 with TRBJ2-6; D is perhaps TRBD1 (5 bases). The ends were cut back, 2 bases at V and 2 bases at J, with 7 bases in the middle. The CDR3 is 15 residues long. Germline CDR1 SGHDN, CDR2 FVKESK. The CDR3 reads CASSQQGAGANVLTF. The DNA of the CDR3 is TGTGCCAGCAGCCAACAGGGTGCTGGGGCCAACGTCCTGACTTTC.

Comments on this clonotype: This may arise from a read error, as a much more abundant clone is one base away. The CDR3 DNA reads TGCGCCAGCAGCCCCCAGGAAGCTGAACCGGTAGAAAAACTGTCTTTT. Translating gives CASSPQEAEPVEKLSF. This sequence joins TRBV4-1 and TRBJ1-4; D unclear. CDR1 is MGHRA and CDR2 is YSYEKL in the germline V gene. The CDR3 length is 16 residues.

This clonotype was seen ten or more times. The rearrangement links TRBV19 to TRBJ2-1, with D possibly being TRBD2 (5 bases). V lost 6 bases and J 3 bases, leaving 27 bases between the germline ends. The CDR3 has 19 amino acids. Germline V CDR1 and CDR2: LNHDA, SQIVND (reference sequence). The CDR3 is CASSPSVRGRFSNYNEQFF. The CDR3 nucleotides are TGTGCCAGTAGCCCCTCGGTTCGCGGGCGCTTTTCCAACTACAATGAGCAGTTCTTC.

This clonotype was counted a few times. With a much larger clone just one base away, this may be a read error. The chain combines TRBV7-6 with TRBJ2-7; a weak D match, TRBD2 (6 bases). This CDR3 contains 15 residues. Trimming took 1 base from V and 2 from J, leaving 12 bases between them. Germline assignment: CDR1 SGHVS and CDR2 FNYEAQ. CDR3 DNA: TGTGCCAGCAGCTTAGGAGGAGGGGCGCCCTACGAGCAGTACGTC. It codes for CASSLGGGAPYEQYV.

This clonotype was found many times. V usage is TRBV7-2 and J usage is TRBJ1-6; D is ambiguous. Germline CDR1 is SGHTA and CDR2 is FQGNSA. Between the trimmed V and J ends, which lost 1 base and 2 bases, there was a span of 12 bases. This CDR3 region has 17 residues. CDR3 in amino acids: CASSLGTLGAYNSPLHF. CDR3 in DNA: TGTGCCAGCAGCTTAGGTACTCTTGGCGCCTATAATTCACCCCTCCACTTT.

Turning to this clonotype: At one of its ends the junction is not consistent with the germline gene, which may arise from a read error. This chain links TRBV10-3 with TRBJ2-1, with 10 bases lining up with TRBD2. In germline, CDR1 is ENHRY, CDR2 SYGVKD. CDR3 length: 15 residues. In DNA, the CDR3 is TGTGCCATCAATACCGGGACTAGCGCCTACAATGAGCAGCTCTTC. Translation: CAINTGTSAYNEQLF.

The rearrangement joins TRBV4-2 to TRBJ2-7, with D possibly matching TRBD2 (5 bases). Trimming removed 3 bases at V and 3 bases at J, with 9 bases between. The CDR3 runs to 13 residues. Per germline, CDR1 LGHNA and CDR2 YNFKEQ. CDR3 coding DNA: TGTGCCAGCAGCCAGGACGGGGACTACGAGCAGTACTTC. The encoded protein is CASSQDGDYEQYF.